This T cell receptor (beta chain) was profiled in a study of T cell responses to AZD1222 COVID-19 vaccine. Germline assignment: CDR1 SGHAT and CDR2 FQNNGV. The V and J ends lost 8 bases and 8 bases, in that order; junction bases with no gene match: 10. This CDR3 comprises 13 residues. Using immunoSEQ multiplex PCR, the repertoire was profiled, and TCRdb retains in-frame clones only, with some absent. The sample holds 75,000 to 80,000 clones, 90% seen once. Of note for this clone: Its target is not known.

General observations from the study: Receipt of two AZD1222 doses was followed by a rise in Spike-specific TCR breadth and depth. Along spike, vaccine-associated CD4 TCRs were found throughout, with dominance at 160-218 and 743-854. Clonal diversity may have been underestimated, and the donors were mostly white British, with more females than males.

The specimen was peripheral blood, collected 28 days after the second AZD1222 dose. This TCR came from an adult who received the AZD1222 COVID-19 vaccine. The chain is built from TRBV11-2 and TRBJ1-1, with 8 bases aligning to TRBD1. The CDR3 protein is CASDRTGSTEAFF. The CDR3 DNA is TGTGCCAGCGACAGGACAGGGTCGACCGAAGCTTTCTTT. The full variable domain, completed using reference TRBV11-2 and TRBJ1-1, is EAGVAQSPRYKIIEKRQSVAFWCNPISGHATLYWYQQILGQGPKLLIQFQNNGVVDDSQLPKDRFSAERLKGVDSTLKIQPAKLEDSAVYLCASDRTGSTEAFFGQGTRLTVV.